These 10 T cell receptor beta chains were all obtained from the same sample, sequenced in a study of blood T cell repertoires in COVID-19. Sequenced by immunoSEQ multiplex PCR; TCRdb stores in-frame clones only, minus some. The table records approximately 300,000 clones, 87% of them present only once. Source material: PBMCs or T cells enriched from blood (not recorded which). The receptors stem from a woman aged 25 to 45 who had recovered from COVID-19.

This rearrangement joins TRBV5-1 to TRBJ2-6; D is unclear. In germline, CDR1 is SGHRS, CDR2 YFSETQ. Deletions cut 0 bases from V and 6 bases from J, with 7 bases between. This CDR3 has 14 amino acids. The CDR3 DNA reads as TGCGCCAGCAGCTTGGCCACGGTGGCCAACGTCCTGACTTTC. Translating gives CASSLATVANVLTF.

The chain combines TRBV3-1 (or the pseudogene TRBV3-2) with TRBJ2-7, with TRBD2 matching 7 bases. Germline loops: CDR1 LGHDT, CDR2 YNNKEL (reference sequence). With V trimmed by 1 base and J by 0 bases, 6 bases remained unmatched. CDR3 size: 16 residues. The CDR3 is CASSQGRRGDSYEQYF. The CDR3 DNA follows: TGTGCCAGCAGCCAAGGGAGACGGGGGGACTCCTACGAGCAGTACTTC.

The chain is built from TRBV7-2 and TRBJ1-6; 7 bases line up with TRBD1. The CDR3 is 14 residues long. Unmatched junction bases numbered 6, after V lost 4 bases and J lost 9 bases. Germline CDR1 SGHTA, CDR2 FQGNSA. CDR3 sequence: CASSWGQGGSPLHF. CDR3 DNA: TGTGCCAGCAGCTGGGGCCAGGGGGGTTCACCCCTCCACTTT.

V usage is TRBV5-1 and J usage is TRBJ1-4; D is unresolved. The CDR3 loop spans 10 amino acids. CDR1 and CDR2 (germline): SGHRS, YFSETQ. The germline V and J ends were trimmed by 9 bases and 10 bases, with 10 bases remaining between them. CDR3 region: CANLSGKLFF. The CDR3 coding sequence is TGCGCCAACCTCTCCGGAAAACTGTTTTTT.

In DNA form, the CDR3 reads TGTGCCATCAGTGGGGGGGAATCACCCCTCCACTTT. It is translated as CAISGGESPLHF. The chain recombines TRBV10-3 with TRBJ1-6, with D tentatively TRBD1 (5 bases). Germline V gene data show CDR1 as ENHRY and CDR2 as SYGVKD. This CDR3 has 12 amino acids. The V and J ends lost 4 bases and 10 bases respectively, with 8 bases between them.

The genes are TRBV29-1 and TRBJ1-1; D call uncertain. Trimming took off 7 bases at V and 6 bases at J, with 9 bases between the two ends. The CDR3 is 10 residues long. Per germline, CDR1 SQVTM and CDR2 ANQGSEA. In DNA form, the CDR3 reads TGCAGCGCTGGGCGAGCTGAAGCTTTCTTT. As protein: CSAGRAEAFF.

The gene calls are TRBV30 and TRBJ1-5; 8 nucleotides match TRBD1. This CDR3 spans 15 amino acids. Trimming cost V 0 bases and J 2 bases; bases outside gene matches: 3. The V gene's germline CDR1 is GTSNPN and CDR2 SVGIG (reference sequence). DNA of the CDR3: TGTGCCTGGAGTGTCTCGGGACAGGGCAATCAGCCCCAGCATTTT. Protein: CAWSVSGQGNQPQHF.

The chain has TRBV21-1 and TRBJ2-7; TRBD1 is the table's D call and was not checked against the DNA. TRBV21-1 is a pseudogene segment. This CDR3 comprises 18 residues. This CDR3 is CASSKYPAVPGYSYEQYF. CDR3 DNA sequence: TGTGCCAGCAGCAAATACCCGGCGGTACCAGGGTACTCCTACGAGCAGTACTTC.

Notes on this clone: The sample contains more than one DNA sequence encoding this CDR3. The CDR3 DNA sequence: TGCGCCAGCAGCCCGGGACAGGGGCGCAATCAGCCCCAGCATTTT. It codes for CASSPGQGRNQPQHF. The chain joins TRBV5-1 to TRBJ1-5, with 10 bases lining up with TRBD1. In germline, CDR1 is SGHRS, CDR2 YFSETQ. This CDR3 spans 15 amino acids. V was clipped by 4 bases and J by 2 bases; unmatched bases: 3.

This clone was recorded once. The V call is TRBV5-1, the J call TRBJ1-1, with a weak D call TRBD1 (5 bases). The V gene lost 3 bases and the J gene lost 7 bases, with 22 bases spanning the gap. Per the germline V gene, CDR1 is SGHRS and CDR2 is YFSETQ. The CDR3 spans 16 residues. The CDR3, as DNA: TGCGCCAGCAGCTCACCCCCTATTGGGGAAAGGGGTGAAGCTTTCTTT. Protein sequence: CASSSPPIGERGEAFF.